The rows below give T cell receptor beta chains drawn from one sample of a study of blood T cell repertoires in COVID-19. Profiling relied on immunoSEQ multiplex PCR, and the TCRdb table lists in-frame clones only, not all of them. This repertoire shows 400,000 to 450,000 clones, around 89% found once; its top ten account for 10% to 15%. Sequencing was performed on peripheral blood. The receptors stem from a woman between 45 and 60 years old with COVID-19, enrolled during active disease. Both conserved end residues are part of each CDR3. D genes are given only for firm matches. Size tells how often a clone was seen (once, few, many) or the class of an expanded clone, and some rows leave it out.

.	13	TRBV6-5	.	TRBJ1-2	TGTGCCAGCAGTCGCACCGGGAAGGATGGCTACACCTTC	CASSRTGKDGYTF
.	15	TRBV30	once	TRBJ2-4	TGTGCCTGGACCGGGTTCGGAGCGGCCAAAAACATTCAGTACTTC	CAWTGFGAAKNIQYF
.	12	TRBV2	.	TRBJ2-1	TGTGCTGCGCAGGGTTCCTACAATGAGCAGTTCTTC	CAAQGSYNEQFF
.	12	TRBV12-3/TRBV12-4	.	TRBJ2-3	TGTGCCAGCGGGCGTTCACCTGGTACGCAGTATTTT	CASGRSPGTQYF
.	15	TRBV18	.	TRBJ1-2	TGTGCCAGCTCACTACACCGACACACCGCGAATGGCTACACCTTC	CASSLHRHTANGYTF
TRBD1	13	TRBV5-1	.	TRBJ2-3	TGCGCCAGCAGCTACAGGGGGACAGATACGCAGTATTTT	CASSYRGTDTQYF
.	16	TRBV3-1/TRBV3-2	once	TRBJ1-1	TGTGCCAGCAGCCAAGATTCCGGGGTCGGATACCCCGAAGCTTTCTTT	CASSQDSGVGYPEAFF
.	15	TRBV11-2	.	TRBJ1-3	TGTGCCAGCAGCTTATCGGTAGCCTCTGGAAACACCATATATTTT	CASSLSVASGNTIYF
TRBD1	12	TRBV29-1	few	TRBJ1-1	TGCAGCGGGGGACAGGGGGCCGCTGAAGCTTTCTTT	CSGGQGAAEAFF
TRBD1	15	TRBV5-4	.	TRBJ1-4	TGTGCCAGCAGCTTCCCCGGGACAGGGCCTGAAAAACTGTTTTTT	CASSFPGTGPEKLFF
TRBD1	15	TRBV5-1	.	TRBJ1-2	TGCGCCAGCAGCTTGGACGAGACAGGGATAAGAGGCTACACCTTC	CASSLDETGIRGYTF
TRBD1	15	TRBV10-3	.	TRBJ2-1	TGTGCCACGCGGGGAAGGGGGACAGGGACACCTGAGCAGTTCTTC	CATRGRGTGTPEQFF
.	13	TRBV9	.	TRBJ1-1	TGTGCCAGCAGCGGACAGCAGAACACTGAAGCTTTCTTT	CASSGQQNTEAFF
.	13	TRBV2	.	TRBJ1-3	TGTGCCAGCAGTGAGGCCAGTCAAACAACCATATATTTT	CASSEASQTTIYF
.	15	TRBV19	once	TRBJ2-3	TGTGCCAGTAGTTCATGGCGGGGGCACACAGATACGCAGTATTTT	CASSSWRGHTDTQYF
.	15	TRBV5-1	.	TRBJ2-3	TGCGCCAGCAGCACCCTAGGGGGTGCCTCAGATACGCAGTATTTT	CASSTLGGASDTQYF
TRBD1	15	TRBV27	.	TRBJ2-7	TGTGCCAGCACAACTGGGACAGGGGGCACCGACGAGCAGTACTTC	CASTTGTGGTDEQYF
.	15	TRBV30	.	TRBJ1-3	TGTGCCTGGAGCGGCGGAACGGTCTCTGGAAACACCATATATTTT	CAWSGGTVSGNTIYF
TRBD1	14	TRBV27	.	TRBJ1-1	TGTGCCAGCAGTCCGGACAGGGTGAACACTGAAGCTTTCTTT	CASSPDRVNTEAFF
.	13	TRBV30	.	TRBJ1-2	TGTGCCTGGAGTCCGGGACTGAATTATGGCTACACCTTC	CAWSPGLNYGYTF
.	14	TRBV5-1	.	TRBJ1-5	TGCGCCAGCAGCTTGGAAGGGGGTAGGCAGCCCCAGCATTTT	CASSLEGGRQPQHF
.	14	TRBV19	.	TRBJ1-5	TGTGCCAGTAGTATCACAGGGTTGAGGCAGCCCCAGCATTTT	CASSITGLRQPQHF
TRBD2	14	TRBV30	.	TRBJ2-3	TGTGCCTGGTCCTGGGGTAGCGGGGAGGGAACGCAGTATTTT	CAWSWGSGEGTQYF
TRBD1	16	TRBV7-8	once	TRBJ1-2	TGTGCCAGCAGCTTAAATCCCTCCGGGACAGCCTATGGCTACACCTTC	CASSLNPSGTAYGYTF
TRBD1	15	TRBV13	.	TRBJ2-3	TGTGCCAGCAGCTCAAAGACAGGGGTGGCAGATACGCAGTATTTT	CASSSKTGVADTQYF
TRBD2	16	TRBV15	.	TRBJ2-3	TGTGCCACCAGCAGAGCACTAGCGGGGGCTACAGATACGCAGTATTTT	CATSRALAGATDTQYF